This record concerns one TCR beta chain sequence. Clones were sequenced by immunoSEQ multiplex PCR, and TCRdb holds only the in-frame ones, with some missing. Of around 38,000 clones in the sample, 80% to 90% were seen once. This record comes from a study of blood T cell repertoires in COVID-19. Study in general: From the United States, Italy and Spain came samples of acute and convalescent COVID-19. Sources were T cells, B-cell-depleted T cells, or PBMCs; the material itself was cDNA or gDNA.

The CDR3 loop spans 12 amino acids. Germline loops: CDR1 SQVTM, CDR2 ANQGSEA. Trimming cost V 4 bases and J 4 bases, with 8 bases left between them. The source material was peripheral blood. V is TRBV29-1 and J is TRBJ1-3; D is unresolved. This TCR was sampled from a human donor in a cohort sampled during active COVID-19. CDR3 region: CSVGGLGNTIYF. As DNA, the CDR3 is TGCAGCGTTGGTGGCCTCGGAAACACCATATATTTT.